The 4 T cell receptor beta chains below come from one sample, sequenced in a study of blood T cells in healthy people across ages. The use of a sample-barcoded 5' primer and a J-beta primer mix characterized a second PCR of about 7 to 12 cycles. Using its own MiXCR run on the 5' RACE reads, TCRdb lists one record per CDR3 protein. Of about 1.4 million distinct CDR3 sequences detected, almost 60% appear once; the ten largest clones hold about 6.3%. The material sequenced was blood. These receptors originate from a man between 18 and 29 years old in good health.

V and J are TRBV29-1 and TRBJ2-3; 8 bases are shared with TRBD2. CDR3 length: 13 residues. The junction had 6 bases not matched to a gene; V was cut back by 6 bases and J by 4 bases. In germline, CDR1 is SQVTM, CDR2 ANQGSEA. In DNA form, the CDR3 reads TGCAGCGTCGGGACTAGAGTATCAGATACGCAGTATTTT. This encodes CSVGTRVSDTQYF.

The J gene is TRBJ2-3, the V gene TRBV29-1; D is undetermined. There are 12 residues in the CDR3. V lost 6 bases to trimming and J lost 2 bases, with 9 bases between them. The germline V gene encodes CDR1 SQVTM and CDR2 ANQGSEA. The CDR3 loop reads CSVPAFTDTQYF. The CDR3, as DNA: TGCAGCGTACCCGCCTTCACAGATACGCAGTATTTT.

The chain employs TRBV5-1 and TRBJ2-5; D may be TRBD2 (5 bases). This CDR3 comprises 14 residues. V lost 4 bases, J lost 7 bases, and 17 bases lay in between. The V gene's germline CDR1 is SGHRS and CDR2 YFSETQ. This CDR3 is CASSPGGGKGTQYF. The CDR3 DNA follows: TGCGCCAGCAGCCCGGGCGGAGGTAAAGGGACCCAGTACTTC.

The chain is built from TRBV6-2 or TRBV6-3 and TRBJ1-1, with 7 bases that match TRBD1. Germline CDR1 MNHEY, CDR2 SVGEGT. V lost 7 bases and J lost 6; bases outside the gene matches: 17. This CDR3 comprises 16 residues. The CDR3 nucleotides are TGTGCCAGCACCCAGAGGAGGGACACTACAGGGGCTGAAGCTTTCTTT. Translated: CASTQRRDTTGAEAFF.